The 14 T cell receptor beta chains below come from one sample, sequenced in a study of control samples from healthy donors and cancer patients. Libraries were prepared by immunoSEQ multiplex PCR; TCRdb keeps only in-frame clonotypes and omits some of them. The data hold more than 110,000 clones, with about 88% observed a single time. The sequenced material came from blood. The receptors stem from a woman aged 25 to 45 in good health.

Details on this clone: The same CDR3 arises from other DNA sequences in this sample as well. This rearrangement joins TRBV18 to TRBJ1-1, with TRBD1 as a possible D gene (5 bases). The germline V and J ends were trimmed by 2 bases and 0 bases, with 10 bases remaining between them. Germline V CDR1 and CDR2: KGHSH, LQKENI. There are 15 residues in the CDR3. In nucleotides, the CDR3 is TGTGCCAGCTCACCAAGCGGGGGAATGAACACTGAAGCTTTCTTT. This gives the protein CASSPSGGMNTEAFF.

The chain carries TRBV5-6 and TRBJ2-7; the match to TRBD1 covers 7 bases. From germline, CDR1 is SGHDT and CDR2 YYEEEE. V shed 2 bases and J 9 bases; nucleotides not matched to a gene: 8. The CDR3 extends over 13 amino acids. The CDR3 is CASSFGDSDLQYF. For the CDR3, the DNA is TGTGCCAGCAGCTTCGGGGACAGCGATTTGCAGTACTTC.

V usage is TRBV7-2 and J usage is TRBJ1-1; D perhaps matches TRBD1 (6 bases). The V gene lost 5 bases and the J gene lost 8 bases, with 15 bases spanning the gap. This CDR3 has 13 residues. Looked up from germline, CDR1 is SGHTA and CDR2 is FQGNSA. CDR3 nucleotides: TGTGCCAGCAGCGTCAAGTCCGGGACAGAAGCTTTCTTT. It specifies CASSVKSGTEAFF.

This chain connects TRBV5-1 to TRBJ2-3, with D perhaps given as TRBD1 or TRBD2 (5 bases each). The CDR3 runs 14 residues. With 0 bases removed from V and 6 bases from J, the gap between germline ends came to 11 bases. CDR1 SGHRS and CDR2 YFSETQ come from the germline V gene. CDR3 region: CASSLGGAGDTQYF. The CDR3 DNA sequence: TGCGCCAGCAGCTTGGGAGGGGCTGGCGATACGCAGTATTTT.

This chain joins TRBV5-1 and TRBJ1-2, with unresolved D. Germline values: CDR1 SGHRS, CDR2 YFSETQ. The CDR3 contains 14 residues. The ends were cut back, 4 bases at V and 4 bases at J, with 14 bases in the middle. The CDR3 protein is CASSRREDRYGYTF. As DNA, the CDR3 is TGCGCCAGCAGCCGAAGGGAAGATCGCTATGGCTACACCTTC.

The J gene is TRBJ1-2, the V gene TRBV3-1 (or the pseudogene TRBV3-2); tentatively, D is TRBD1 (6 bases). V was trimmed by 0 bases and J by 4 bases, leaving 9 bases between them. This CDR3 contains 14 residues. CDR1 and CDR2 (germline): LGHDT, YNNKEL (reference sequence). The CDR3 loop is CASSQEGGLYGYTF. The DNA of the CDR3 is TGTGCCAGCAGCCAAGAGGGGGGGCTCTATGGCTACACCTTC.

The chain employs TRBV27 and TRBJ2-3, with 15 bases lining up with TRBD2. The CDR3 contains 18 residues. CDR1 and CDR2 (germline): MNHEY, SMNVEV (reference sequence). Trimming removed 6 bases from V and 6 bases from J; junction bases left unmatched: 13. The CDR3 loop reads CASRTPGLAGGRGDTQYF. The CDR3 coding sequence is TGTGCCAGCAGGACCCCGGGACTAGCGGGAGGTCGAGGGGATACGCAGTATTTT.

The CDR3 nucleotides read TGTGCCAGCAACAATTACCGACTAGCGGTAACCTACAATGAGCAGTTCTTC. Residues: CASNNYRLAVTYNEQFF. V gene TRBV21-1 combines with J gene TRBJ2-1; the table calls TRBD2, which could not be checked here. TRBV21-1 is flagged as a pseudogene. CDR3 size: 17 residues.

This CDR3 reads CASSLAEGGELFF. Here the CDR3 DNA reads TGCGCCAGCAGCTTGGCCGAGGGCGGGGAGCTGTTTTTT. The rearrangement uses TRBV5-1 and TRBJ2-2; the D gene is possibly TRBD2 (5 bases). Deletions cut 0 bases from V and 7 bases from J, with 7 bases between. CDR1 SGHRS and CDR2 YFSETQ come from the germline V gene. CDR3 length equals 13 residues.

The chain has TRBV12-3 or TRBV12-4 and TRBJ1-2, with D unclear. This CDR3 spans 13 amino acids. Trimming shortened V by 3 bases and J by 3 bases, and 8 bases separated the two germline ends. The CDR3 region is CASSFGQDYGYTF. DNA for the CDR3: TGTGCCAGCAGTTTCGGGCAGGACTATGGCTACACCTTC.

J is TRBJ1-1 and V is TRBV2, with D possibly matching TRBD1 (6 bases). Germline V gives CDR1 SNHLY, CDR2 FYNNEI. The CDR3 extends over 14 amino acids. V was pared by 7 bases and J by 5 bases, with 17 bases between. CDR3 amino acids: CASTTGAGATEAFF. The DNA of the CDR3 is TGTGCCAGCACCACCGGAGCGGGGGCAACTGAAGCTTTCTTT.

This clone was picked up one time. This chain links TRBV7-2 with TRBJ1-1; D uncertain. CDR1 and CDR2 from the germline V gene are SGHTA and FQGNSA. The CDR3 is 14 amino acids. V was trimmed by 3 bases and J by 2 bases, leaving 10 bases between them. CDR3 nucleotides: TGTGCCAGCAGCTTCTACCGGCACAACACTGAAGCTTTCTTT. It is translated as CASSFYRHNTEAFF.

In this sample, this clone turned up a few times. The genes are TRBV11-2 and TRBJ2-7, with unresolved D. This CDR3 region has 14 residues. The V and J ends lost 4 bases and 1 base respectively, with 11 bases between them. The germline V gene encodes CDR1 SGHAT and CDR2 FQNNGV. The CDR3 DNA is TGTGCCAGCAGCTCTCTAGGGCCTTCCTACGAGCAGTACTTC. This gives the protein CASSSLGPSYEQYF.

The chain is built from TRBV24-1 and TRBJ2-1, with 12 nucleotides matching TRBD2. This CDR3 contains 18 residues. V lost 2 bases to trimming and J lost 7 bases; unmatched junction nucleotides: 11. Germline V CDR1 and CDR2: KGHDR, SFDVKD. The CDR3 region is CATSDSVLAGGVTNEQFF. Here the CDR3 DNA reads TGTGCCACCAGTGATTCAGTCCTAGCGGGAGGGGTAACTAATGAGCAGTTCTTC.